This entry lists 7 T cell receptor beta chains sequenced from one sample in a study of CD8 T cells in ankylosing spondylitis. Study-wide findings and caveats: About 8 highly homologous variants made up a TCR beta motif, and this motif appeared characteristic of ankylosing spondylitis blood.

Their cognate antigens are unknown. TCRdb reanalysed the 5' RACE reads using MiXCR and keeps one entry per CDR3 protein. The table lists a few hundred thousand distinct CDR3 sequences, roughly 18% of them singletons, with around 0.92% in the top ten. Sequenced material: blood, either unsorted or a sorted T cell fraction (not recorded which). The source is a male donor with ankylosing spondylitis.

This clonotype was observed a few times. The genes are TRBV5-6 and TRBJ2-1, with unresolved D. The germline V gene encodes CDR1 SGHDT and CDR2 YYEEEE. Deletions cut 0 bases from V and 10 bases from J, with 11 bases between. CDR3 length: 13 amino acids. The DNA for the CDR3 is TGTGCCAGCAGCTTGGCCGGGTGGAGAGAGCAGTTCTTC. Its translation is CASSLAGWREQFF.

The chain recombines TRBV19 with TRBJ2-1, with a weak D call TRBD2 (7 bases). Deletions cut 6 bases from V and 0 bases from J, with 15 bases between. The CDR3 is 16 amino acids. CDR1 is LNHDA, CDR2 SQIVND, per germline (reference sequence). This CDR3 is CASSREGVPSYNEQFF. The CDR3 DNA sequence: TGTGCCAGTAGCAGGGAGGGGGTCCCCTCCTACAATGAGCAGTTCTTC.

This clonotype was seen only a few times. The chain links TRBV20-1 to TRBJ1-5; a weak D match, TRBD1 (5 bases). V shed 5 bases and J shed 8 bases, with 10 bases lying between them. This CDR3 spans 11 amino acids. Germline CDR1 is DFQATT and CDR2 is SNEGSKA (reference sequence). The CDR3 region is CSAGGSEPQHF. CDR3 DNA: TGCAGTGCTGGGGGATCAGAGCCCCAGCATTTT.

This clonotype was found a few times. The rearrangement joins TRBV5-1 to TRBJ1-2; D unclear. This CDR3 comprises 14 residues. From germline, CDR1 is SGHRS and CDR2 YFSETQ. V lost 0 bases and J lost 1, with 7 bases in between. The CDR3 is CASSLGQLNYGYTF. The DNA for the CDR3 is TGCGCCAGCAGCTTGGGGCAGCTTAACTATGGCTACACCTTC.

The CDR3 nucleotides are TGTGCCAGCAGCTTAGGAGGTGTAGGGCAGACCTCTGGAAACACCATATATTTT. Translated, it gives CASSLGGVGQTSGNTIYF. The V and J genes are TRBV11-2 and TRBJ1-3; D is unresolved. Germline loops: CDR1 SGHAT, CDR2 FQNNGV. Trimming removed 1 base at V and 0 bases at J, with 16 bases between. This CDR3 region has 18 residues.

This sequence joins TRBV29-1 and TRBJ2-7; 9 nucleotides align to TRBD1. Germline CDR1 and CDR2: SQVTM and ANQGSEA. This CDR3 contains 15 residues. V shed 6 bases, J shed 4 bases, and the junction held 13 bases outside the gene matches. The chain's CDR3 is CSVARSQTGGYEQYF. The CDR3 region has the DNA TGCAGCGTCGCCCGCTCCCAGACAGGGGGATACGAGCAGTACTTC.

The V call is TRBV3-1, the J call TRBJ2-5, with D unresolved. The V end lost 7 bases, the J end lost 4 bases, and 13 bases lay between the germline ends. Germline CDR1 reads LGHDT; CDR2 reads YNNKEL (reference sequence). CDR3 length: 13 amino acids. CDR3 residues: CASKQSGGETQYF. As DNA, the CDR3 is TGTGCCAGCAAGCAATCAGGCGGAGAGACCCAGTACTTC.